This T cell receptor (beta chain) was sequenced for a study of vaccination effects on CD4 cells after COVID-19 (dated by TCRdb to the early 2020s). The study in broad terms: Two doses of either the BNT162b2 or the mRNA-1273 mRNA SARS-CoV-2 vaccine were administered to participants. In both COVID-19 convalescent patients and infection-naive vaccine recipients, the study compared SARS-CoV-2 spike-specific CD4+ TCR repertoires from before mRNA vaccination with those from after it. The full study included around ten COVID-19 convalescent patients and several SARS-CoV-2-naive healthy vaccine recipients. In the study, cultures from other donors were sequenced using the Oncomine TCR Beta short-read assay on an Illumina iSeq 100. The study at large found these results: The study was limited by a small number of convalescent patients, and early post-infection timepoints were lacking. Among healthy vaccine recipients, nearly all vaccine-induced clones were SARS-CoV-2 mono-reactive, and just 1 of 255 was cross-reactive with common cold coronaviruses. Both infection-induced and vaccine-induced clones contracted markedly at late post-vaccination timepoints, which is consistent with waning T cell responses.

Including cysteine and phenylalanine, the CDR3 has 16 amino acids. The entry retains the CDR3 DNA only, 48 bases that are in frame from base 1. From V the trimming removes 4 bases and from J it removes 0 bases, while the gene matches leave 6 bases of the junction unaccounted for. Per the germline V gene (reference sequence), MNHEY is the CDR1 and SMNVEV is the CDR2. In the ViraFEST assay, PBMC were stimulated with viral peptide pools, and antigen-specific CD4+ T cell clonotypes were then identified by expansion using TCR sequencing. After around eleven days of culture, CD4+ T cells were isolated with the EasySep CD4+ T cell isolation kit. Healthy vaccine recipients had no prior SARS-CoV-2 infection, confirmed by negative nucleocapsid antibodies before and after vaccination. Two million PBMC per well were cultured in IMDM with 5% human AB serum, 9 to 10 IU/ml IL-2 and gentamicin, plus 10 ug/ml peptides. On days 3 and 7, half of the culture medium was replaced with fresh IL-2-containing medium. Each peptide stimulation condition was cultured in triplicate wells unless otherwise noted. Using Ficoll-Paque Plus gradient centrifugation, PBMC were separated from whole blood and then either used fresh or cryopreserved at -140C. The overlapping peptide pools covered the spike proteins of SARS-CoV-2 and of the common cold coronaviruses HCoV-NL63, HCoV-OC43 and HCoV-229E. The QIAamp micro DNA kit was used to extract genomic DNA from the cultured CD4+ T cells.

In its sample, this clone was seen a few times. No cognate antigen has been identified for it. No clone much larger than this one lies a single base away; base qualities are absent. The library was generated by the immunoSEQ multiplex PCR assay. DNA from the cultured, isolated CD4+ T cells was subjected to TCR beta CDR3 sequencing. On the authors' methods: Non-productive TCR sequences were removed, reads were trimmed to the CDR3 region, and CDR3s of at least 7 amino acids were retained. The MANAFEST web app was used to identify antigen-specific clonotypes by comparing expansion in peptide wells with expansion in reference cultures. To count as positive, a clone had to show expansion at FDR<0.05 compared with the reference and with all other wells, an odds ratio above 5, and a frequency above 0.1% in two replicate wells. A clonotype was called cross-reactive if it was significantly expanded both in SARS-CoV-2 spike wells and in at least one common cold coronavirus spike condition. Using the stringdist R package, CDR3 similarity was measured by Levenshtein distance, and unrooted trees were constructed with ape in R 3.6.1. TCRdb mirrors the immuneACCESS table, restricted to in-frame sequences. Some clones are absent from its copies; in checked studies, under half trace to an unresolved V gene, and the reason for the others is unknown. Clonal size and the V and J genes are those of that table, whereas D and trimming came from the DNA. The sample has under 80,000 clones on record, roughly 74% of them singletons. The ten largest account for approximately 1.5% of the sample.

The receptor comes from a human donor who received a COVID-19 vaccine. The rearranged chain carries TRBV27 and TRBJ1-1; TRBD1 agrees with 9 junctional bases. The input for sequencing was CD4+ T cells from PBMCs cultured with HCoV-229E spike peptides, taken before COVID-19 vaccination. The sample's cell subset or site, from its label and the paper: HCoV-229E spike overlapping peptide pool stimulation. The DNA sequence reads TGTGCCAGCAGTTCAGGCCGGGACAGGGTGAACACTGAAGCTTTCTTT. Translated, it reads CASSSGRDRVNTEAFF.